Below are 11 T cell receptor beta chains sequenced from a single sample in a study of CD8 T cells in ankylosing spondylitis. General study results and limits: Among TCR beta sequences, a motif of fewer than 10 highly homologous variants appeared characteristic of ankylosing spondylitis blood.

Their specific antigens are unknown. In TCRdb, the 5' RACE reads were re-called with MiXCR into one record per CDR3 protein. The repertoire holds around 890,000 distinct CDR3 sequences, with over 9.5% as singletons. Sequencing input: blood, either unsorted or a sorted T cell fraction (not recorded which). Source of these receptors: a male donor with ankylosing spondylitis.

This clonotype was seen more than once but under ten times. V gene TRBV12-3 or TRBV12-4 combines with J gene TRBJ2-5, with TRBD1 as a possible D gene (7 bases). V was shortened by 5 bases and J by 8 bases, with 24 bases between the two germline ends. The CDR3 spans 16 residues. The CDR3 reads CASSPHRRGRGVTQYF. CDR3 coding DNA: TGTGCCAGCAGTCCTCACCGTAGGGGCAGGGGGGTCACCCAGTACTTC.

This clonotype was counted only a few times. The rearrangement joins TRBV20-1 to TRBJ2-5; 7 bases map to TRBD1. Losses at the gene ends were 3 bases for V and 1 base for J; bases not matched to a gene: 5. The germline V gene encodes CDR1 DFQATT and CDR2 SNEGSKA (reference sequence). CDR3 size: 14 residues. The CDR3 is CSARDTGVQETQYF. The CDR3 coding sequence is TGCAGTGCTAGGGACACAGGGGTCCAAGAGACCCAGTACTTC.

The rearrangement joins TRBV20-1 to TRBJ2-7; TRBD2 aligns across 8 bases. Germline V CDR1 and CDR2: DFQATT, SNEGSKA (reference sequence). This CDR3 contains 15 residues. With V trimmed by 1 base and J by 3 bases, 8 bases remained unmatched. CDR3 in DNA: TGCAGTGCTAGAGTAGCAGCGGGGGCAGGCTACGAGCAGTACTTC. This codes for CSARVAAGAGYEQYF.

This clonotype was detected a few times. The chain has TRBV5-1 and TRBJ2-1; D remains unclear. This CDR3 is built from 13 residues. V was clipped by 0 bases and J by 6 bases, with 7 bases between them. From germline, CDR1 is SGHRS and CDR2 YFSETQ. Here the CDR3 DNA reads TGCGCCAGCAGCTTGGTCGTAGCCAATGAGCAGTTCTTC. The encoded protein is CASSLVVANEQFF. The entire variable domain, with the rest obtained from reference TRBV5-1 and TRBJ2-1, is as follows: KAGVTQTPRYLIKTRGQQVTLSCSPISGHRSVSWYQQTPGQGLQFLFEYFSETQRNKGNFPGRFSGRQFSNSRSEMNVSTLELGDSALYLCASSLVVANEQFFGPGTRLTVL.

This clonotype was seen more than once but under ten times. The CDR3, as DNA: TGTGCCAGCAGCCAAGGGACAGGTATTGCAGATACGCAGTATTTT. Translated: CASSQGTGIADTQYF. V and J are TRBV4-2 and TRBJ2-3; the match to TRBD1 covers 7 bases. The germline gives CDR1 LGHNA, CDR2 YNFKEQ. V was clipped by 1 base and J by 4 bases; unmatched bases: 5. The CDR3 totals 15 residues.

This clonotype turned up a few times. The gene calls are TRBV4-1 and TRBJ1-4; 7 nucleotides line up with TRBD1. The trim removed 6 bases at V and 4 bases at J, leaving 2 bases unmatched. This CDR3 region has 13 residues. Germline CDR1 reads MGHRA; CDR2 reads YSYEKL. The CDR3 DNA follows: TGCGCCAGCAGAGACAGGGTTAATGAAAAACTGTTTTTT. It translates to CASRDRVNEKLFF.

This clonotype was detected only a few times. The genes are TRBV3-1 and TRBJ2-5; perhaps D is TRBD1 or TRBD2 (5 bases each). CDR3 length: 14 residues. From germline, CDR1 is LGHDT and CDR2 YNNKEL (reference sequence). The ends were cut back, 3 bases at V and 4 bases at J, with 12 bases in the middle. The CDR3 reads CASSQAQGPETQYF. In nucleotides, the CDR3 is TGTGCCAGCAGCCAGGCTCAGGGACCAGAGACCCAGTACTTC.

This clonotype has a count of ten or more. In DNA form, the CDR3 reads TGCAGTGCTAGAGACAGGGGAGGAGAAAAACTGTTTTTT. Its translation is CSARDRGGEKLFF. The chain is built from TRBV20-1 and TRBJ1-4; D is perhaps TRBD1 (6 bases). The CDR3 is 13 residues long. Germline V gene sequence: CDR1 DFQATT, CDR2 SNEGSKA (reference sequence). Trimming stripped 0 bases from V and 8 bases from J, with 10 bases between.

This sequence joins TRBV2 and TRBJ1-4; maybe TRBD1 (5 bases). Trimming pared 7 bases from V and 10 bases from J, leaving 16 bases between. Germline-derived CDR1 and CDR2 are SNHLY and FYNNEI. This CDR3 spans 13 amino acids. This chain's CDR3 is CASIEESGTKLFF. DNA of the CDR3: TGTGCCAGCATCGAAGAATCCGGGACAAAACTGTTTTTT.

This chain uses TRBV20-1 with TRBJ2-1; tentatively, D is TRBD2 (6 bases). Germline lookup yields CDR1 DFQATT and CDR2 SNEGSKA (reference sequence). V lost 5 bases and J 8 bases, leaving 13 bases between the germline ends. This CDR3 is built from 12 residues. The CDR3 is CSAASWEDEQFF. The CDR3 nucleotides read TGCAGTGCTGCCTCGTGGGAGGATGAGCAGTTCTTC.

This clonotype turned up a few times. The chain carries TRBV20-1 and TRBJ2-1, with a possible D match to TRBD2 (5 bases). Trimming took 2 bases from V and 3 from J, leaving 17 bases between them. This CDR3 region has 16 residues. Looked up from germline, CDR1 is DFQATT and CDR2 is SNEGSKA (reference sequence). The DNA for the CDR3 is TGCAGTGCTAGACCCCCTCGAAGCGGTGACTACAATGAGCAGTTCTTC. Translation gives CSARPPRSGDYNEQFF.